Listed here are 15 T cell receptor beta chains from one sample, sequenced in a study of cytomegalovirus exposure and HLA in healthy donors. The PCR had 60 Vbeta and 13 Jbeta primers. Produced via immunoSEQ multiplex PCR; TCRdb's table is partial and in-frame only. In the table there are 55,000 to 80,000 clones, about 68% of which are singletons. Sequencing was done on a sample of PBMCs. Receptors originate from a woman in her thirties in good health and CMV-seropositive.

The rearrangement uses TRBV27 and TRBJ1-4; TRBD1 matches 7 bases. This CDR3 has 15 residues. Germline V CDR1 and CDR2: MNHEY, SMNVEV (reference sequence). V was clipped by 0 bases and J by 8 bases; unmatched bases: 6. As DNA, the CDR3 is TGTGCCAGCAGTTTATCGTTCGCAGGGGGGGAAAAACTGTTTTTT. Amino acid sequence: CASSLSFAGGEKLFF.

CDR3 in amino acids: CASSHGGIGTDTQYF. As DNA, the CDR3 is TGTGCCAGCAGCCACGGCGGGATAGGGACAGATACGCAGTATTTT. The chain has TRBV14 and TRBJ2-3, with a possible D match to TRBD2 (6 bases). Germline V gives CDR1 SGHDN, CDR2 FVKESK. The CDR3 has 15 amino acids. Trimming left V 3 bases short and J 3 bases short, with 13 bases between. The whole variable domain, filled in from reference TRBV14 and TRBJ2-3, reads EAGVTQFPSHSVIEKGQTVTLRCDPISGHDNLYWYRRVMGKEIKFLLHFVKESKQDESGMPNNRFLAERTGGTYSTLKVQPAELEDSGVYFCASSHGGIGTDTQYFGPGTRLTVL.

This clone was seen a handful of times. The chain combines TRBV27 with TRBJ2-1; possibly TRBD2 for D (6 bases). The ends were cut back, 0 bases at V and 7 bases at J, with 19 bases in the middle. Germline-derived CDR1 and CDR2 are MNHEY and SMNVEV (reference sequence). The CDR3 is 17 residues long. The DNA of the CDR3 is TGTGCCAGCAGTTTATCGGTGGGACTCTTATGGGAGAATGAGCAGTTCTTC. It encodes CASSLSVGLLWENEQFF.

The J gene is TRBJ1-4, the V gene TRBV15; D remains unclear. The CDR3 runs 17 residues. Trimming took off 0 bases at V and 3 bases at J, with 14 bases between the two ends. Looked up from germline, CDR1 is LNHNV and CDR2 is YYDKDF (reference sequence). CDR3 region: CATSRDVSLTANEKLFF. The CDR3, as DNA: TGTGCCACCAGCAGAGATGTGAGCCTTACTGCTAATGAAAAACTGTTTTTT.

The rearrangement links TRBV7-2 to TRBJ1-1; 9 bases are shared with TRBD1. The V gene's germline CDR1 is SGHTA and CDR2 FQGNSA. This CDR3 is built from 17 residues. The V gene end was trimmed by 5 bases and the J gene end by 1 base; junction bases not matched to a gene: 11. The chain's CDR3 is CASSPRGNRGRNTEAFF. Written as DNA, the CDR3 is TGTGCCAGCAGCCCCCGAGGTAACAGGGGGCGGAACACTGAAGCTTTCTTT.

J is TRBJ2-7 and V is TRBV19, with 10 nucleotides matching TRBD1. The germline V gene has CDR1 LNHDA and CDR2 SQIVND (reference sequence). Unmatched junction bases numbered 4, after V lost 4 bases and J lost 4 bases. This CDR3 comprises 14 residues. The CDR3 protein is CASSTGTGAYEQYF. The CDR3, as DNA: TGTGCCAGTAGTACCGGGACAGGGGCGTACGAGCAGTACTTC.

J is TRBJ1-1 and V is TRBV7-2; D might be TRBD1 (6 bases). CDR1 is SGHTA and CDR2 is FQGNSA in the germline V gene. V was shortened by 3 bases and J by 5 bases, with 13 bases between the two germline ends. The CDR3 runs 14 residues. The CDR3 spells CASSFTGYGTEAFF. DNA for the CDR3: TGTGCCAGCAGCTTTACAGGGTATGGTACTGAAGCTTTCTTT.

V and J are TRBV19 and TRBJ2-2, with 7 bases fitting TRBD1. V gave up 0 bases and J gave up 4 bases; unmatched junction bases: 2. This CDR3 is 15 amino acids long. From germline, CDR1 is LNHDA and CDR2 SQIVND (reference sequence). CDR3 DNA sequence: TGTGCCAGTAGTATAGAGGCAGGGGGCACCGGGGAGCTGTTTTTT. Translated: CASSIEAGGTGELFF. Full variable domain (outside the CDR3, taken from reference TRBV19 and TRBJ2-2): DGGITQSPKYLFRKEGQNVTLSCEQNLNHDAMYWYRQDPGQGLRLIYYSQIVNDFQKGDIAEGYSVSREKKESFPLTVTSAQKNPTAFYLCASSIEAGGTGELFFGEGSRLTVL.

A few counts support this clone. CDR3 nucleotide sequence: TGTGCCAGCAGTCTAGGGACCGGGGGACTAGCGGGGCGTGGGGGAAGGGCCCAGTACTTC. Translation gives CASSLGTGGLAGRGGRAQYF. The chain has TRBV28 and TRBJ2-5, with 13 bases lining up with TRBD2. V was clipped by 5 bases and J by 9 bases; unmatched bases: 24. CDR3 length: 20 amino acids. Per germline, CDR1 MDHEN and CDR2 SYDVKM.

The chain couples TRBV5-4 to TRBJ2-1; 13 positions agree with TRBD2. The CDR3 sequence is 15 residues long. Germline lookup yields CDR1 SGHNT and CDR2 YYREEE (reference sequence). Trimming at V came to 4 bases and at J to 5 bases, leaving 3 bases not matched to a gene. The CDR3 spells CASSTSGRGDNEQFF. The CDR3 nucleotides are TGTGCCAGCAGCACTAGCGGGAGGGGGGACAATGAGCAGTTCTTC. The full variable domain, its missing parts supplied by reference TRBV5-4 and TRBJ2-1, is ETGVTQSPTHLIKTRGQQVTLRCSSQSGHNTVSWYQQALGQGPQFIFQYYREEENGRGNFPPRFSGLQFPNYSSELNVNALELDDSALYLCASSTSGRGDNEQFFGPGTRLTVL.

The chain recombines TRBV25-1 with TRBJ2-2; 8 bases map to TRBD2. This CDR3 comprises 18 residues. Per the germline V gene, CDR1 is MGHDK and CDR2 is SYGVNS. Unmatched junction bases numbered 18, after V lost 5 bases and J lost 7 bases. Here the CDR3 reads CASSQMLDPSGRGGELFF. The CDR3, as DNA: TGTGCCAGCAGTCAAATGCTGGACCCAAGCGGGAGAGGCGGGGAGCTGTTTTTT.

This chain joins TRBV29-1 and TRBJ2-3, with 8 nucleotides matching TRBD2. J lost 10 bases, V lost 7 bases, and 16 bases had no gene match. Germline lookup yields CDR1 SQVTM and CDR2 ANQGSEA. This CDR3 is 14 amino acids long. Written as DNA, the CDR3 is TGCAGCGCTTCCGGGACTAGAGGGATGGCTGCGCAGTATTTT. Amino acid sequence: CSASGTRGMAAQYF.

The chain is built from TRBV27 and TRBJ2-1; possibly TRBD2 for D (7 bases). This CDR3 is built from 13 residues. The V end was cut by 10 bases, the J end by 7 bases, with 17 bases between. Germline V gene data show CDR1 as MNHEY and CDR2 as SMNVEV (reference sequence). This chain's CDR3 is CAKGGGGWNEQFF. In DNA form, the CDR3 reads TGTGCCAAGGGGGGGGGTGGTTGGAATGAGCAGTTCTTC.

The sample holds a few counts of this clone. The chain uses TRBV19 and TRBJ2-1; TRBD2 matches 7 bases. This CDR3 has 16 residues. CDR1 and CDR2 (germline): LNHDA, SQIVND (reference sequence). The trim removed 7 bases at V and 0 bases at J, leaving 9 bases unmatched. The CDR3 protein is CASKPIASGSYNEQFF. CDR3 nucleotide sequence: TGTGCCAGTAAACCGATTGCTAGCGGCTCCTACAATGAGCAGTTCTTC.

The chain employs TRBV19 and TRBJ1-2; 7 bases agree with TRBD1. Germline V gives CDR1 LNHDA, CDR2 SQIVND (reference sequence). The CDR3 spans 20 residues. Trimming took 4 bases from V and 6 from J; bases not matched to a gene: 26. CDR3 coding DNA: TGTGCCAGTAGTACGAAACGACGTCCGACGACAGGGAGAGTTAAAGATGGCTACACCTTC. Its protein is CASSTKRRPTTGRVKDGYTF.